These 15 T cell receptor beta chains were all obtained from the same sample, sequenced in a study of stem cell transplantation in POMP-related autoinflammatory disease. Assay: immunoSEQ multiplex PCR; the TCRdb copy retains only in-frame clones and omits some. This table holds over 30,000 clones, about 86% found once. The sequencing here drew on CD4+ T cells from PBMCs, taken before stem cell transplantation. The receptors stem from a human donor with POMP-related autoinflammation and immune dysregulation (PRAID).

This chain joins TRBV15 and TRBJ2-1, with 15 bases that match TRBD2. The CDR3 has 18 residues. Germline trimming cut 3 bases from V and 0 bases from J; bases unmatched to any gene: 3. Looked up from germline, CDR1 is LNHNV and CDR2 is YYDKDF (reference sequence). CDR3 bases: TGTGCCACCAGCAGGGGACTAGCGGGGGGTCGCTCCTACAATGAGCAGTTCTTC. This codes for CATSRGLAGGRSYNEQFF. Complete variable domain (other parts from reference TRBV15 and TRBJ2-1): DAMVIQNPRYQVTQFGKPVTLSCSQTLNHNVMYWYQQKSSQAPKLLFHYYDKDFNNEADTPDNFQSRRPNTSFCFLDIRSPGLGDTAMYLCATSRGLAGGRSYNEQFFGPGTRLTVL.

A remark on this clone: Other DNA sequences in this specimen translate into the identical CDR3. The rearrangement uses TRBV2 and TRBJ1-1, with a tentative D call TRBD1 (5 bases). Germline V gene sequence: CDR1 SNHLY, CDR2 FYNNEI. Trimming pared 4 bases from V and 0 bases from J, leaving 9 bases between. The CDR3 has 14 residues. The CDR3: CASSVRGMNTEAFF. Written as DNA, the CDR3 is TGTGCCAGCAGTGTTCGGGGGATGAACACTGAAGCTTTCTTT.

V usage is TRBV6-1 and J usage is TRBJ1-2; the D is unclear. The V gene's germline CDR1 is MNHNS and CDR2 SASEGT. The CDR3 extends over 11 amino acids. Trimming removed 4 bases from V and 6 bases from J, with 6 bases in between. As DNA, the CDR3 is TGTGCCAGCAGTGTTAATCATGGCTACACCTTC. This gives the protein CASSVNHGYTF.

Only one count was recorded for this clone. This sequence joins TRBV29-1 and TRBJ2-3; D not resolved. V was shortened by 2 bases and J by 4 bases, with 4 bases between the two germline ends. The germline CDR1 and CDR2 sequences are SQVTM and ANQGSEA. The CDR3 has 11 amino acids. Here the CDR3 DNA reads TGCAGCGTTGAATTAGCAGATACGCAGTATTTT. Translating gives CSVELADTQYF.

The chain is built from TRBV2 and TRBJ2-7, with a possible D match to TRBD2 (6 bases). The V gene's germline CDR1 is SNHLY and CDR2 FYNNEI. The CDR3 totals 16 residues. The V end was cut by 6 bases, the J end by 0 bases, with 18 bases between. The CDR3 sequence is CASREPGTDLSYEQYF. The CDR3 nucleotides read TGTGCCAGCAGAGAGCCCGGGACTGACCTCTCCTACGAGCAGTACTTC.

V usage is TRBV14 and J usage is TRBJ2-4; the D gene is possibly TRBD2 (5 bases). CDR1 is SGHDN and CDR2 is FVKESK in the germline V gene. V lost 1 base and J lost 1, with 5 bases in between. The length of the CDR3 is 14 residues. CDR3 bases: TGTGCCAGCAGCCAAGCGGGGGCCAAAAACATTCAGTACTTC. Protein sequence: CASSQAGAKNIQYF.

The chain has TRBV5-4 and TRBJ1-2, with TRBD1 identical over 9 bases. Trimming cost V 4 bases and J 4 bases; bases outside gene matches: 17. The CDR3 contains 18 residues. Looked up from germline, CDR1 is SGHNT and CDR2 is YYREEE (reference sequence). CDR3 nucleotides: TGTGCCAGCAGCCAAGATCGCCCTGGGACAGGGTTTAGCTATGGCTACACCTTC. This codes for CASSQDRPGTGFSYGYTF. The whole variable domain, filled in from reference TRBV5-4 and TRBJ1-2, reads ETGVTQSPTHLIKTRGQQVTLRCSSQSGHNTVSWYQQALGQGPQFIFQYYREEENGRGNFPPRFSGLQFPNYSSELNVNALELDDSALYLCASSQDRPGTGFSYGYTFGSGTRLTVV.

The V gene is TRBV5-1, the J gene TRBJ1-2; tentatively, D is TRBD1 (5 bases). Looked up from germline, CDR1 is SGHRS and CDR2 is YFSETQ. The length of the CDR3 is 14 residues. Between the trimmed V and J ends, which lost 4 bases and 5 bases, there was a span of 15 bases. CDR3 amino acids: CASSEDQGGYGYTF. Here the CDR3 DNA reads TGCGCCAGCAGCGAGGATCAGGGAGGATATGGCTACACCTTC.

The chain has TRBV5-6 and TRBJ2-1, with 7 bases identical to TRBD1. The germline gives CDR1 SGHDT, CDR2 YYEEEE. This CDR3 has 15 amino acids. With 6 bases clipped from V and 2 bases from J, the junction kept 8 bases outside the gene matches. The CDR3 coding sequence is TGTGCCAGCACTGTAACAGGGGCCCCCTACAATGAGCAGTTCTTC. This encodes CASTVTGAPYNEQFF.

This clone was observed a single time. The chain uses TRBV4-2 and TRBJ1-1; 11 bases fit TRBD1. The junction had 2 bases not matched to a gene; V was cut back by 1 base and J by 1 base. The length of the CDR3 is 16 residues. The germline V gene encodes CDR1 LGHNA and CDR2 YNFKEQ. DNA of the CDR3: TGTGCCAGCAGCCAAGTTGGGACAGGGGGGAACACTGAAGCTTTCTTT. This gives the protein CASSQVGTGGNTEAFF.

The V gene is TRBV5-5, the J gene TRBJ1-3; no firm D call. The V gene lost 5 bases and the J gene lost 0 bases, with 12 bases spanning the gap. This CDR3 has 15 amino acids. Germline V gene lookup returns CDR1 SGHKS and CDR2 YYEKEE (reference sequence). In DNA form, the CDR3 reads TGTGCCAGCAGATTAAGGGAGAACTCTGGAAACACCATATATTTT. This translates into CASRLRENSGNTIYF.

The genes are TRBV7-8 and TRBJ2-7; D call uncertain. Trimming cost V 5 bases and J 7 bases, with 12 bases left between them. Germline V gives CDR1 SGHVS, CDR2 FQNEAQ. The CDR3 totals 12 residues. CDR3 coding DNA: TGTGCCAGCAGCCCCCCCTCCGGGGAGCAGTACTTC. This encodes CASSPPSGEQYF.

The chain carries TRBV20-1 and TRBJ1-1; no reliable D call. The CDR3 totals 10 residues. The V end lost 7 bases, the J end lost 1 base, and 4 bases lay between the germline ends. Per germline, CDR1 DFQATT and CDR2 SNEGSKA (reference sequence). In nucleotides, the CDR3 is TGCAGTGTGTGGAACACTGAAGCTTTCTTT. Translated: CSVWNTEAFF.

The chain links TRBV7-2 to TRBJ1-4; D might be TRBD1 (6 bases). The CDR3 runs 12 residues. In germline, CDR1 is SGHTA, CDR2 FQGNSA. The CDR3 region is CVGGALNEKLFF. DNA for the CDR3: TGTGTAGGGGGGGCGCTGAATGAAAAACTGTTTTTT.

The rearrangement joins TRBV5-5 to TRBJ2-1, with TRBD1 matching 9 bases. This CDR3 comprises 15 residues. CDR1 is SGHKS and CDR2 is YYEKEE in the germline V gene (reference sequence). Trimming at V came to 6 bases and at J to 3 bases, leaving 7 bases not matched to a gene. The CDR3 region has the DNA TGTGCCAGCACCATGGGACAGGGAAACTACAATGAGCAGTTCTTC. This gives the protein CASTMGQGNYNEQFF.